These 12 T cell receptor beta chains were sequenced from one sample in a study of T cells in localized non-small cell lung cancer. Profiling relied on immunoSEQ multiplex PCR, and the TCRdb table lists in-frame clones only, not all of them. The sample includes about 78,000 clones, 84% of them seen just once. Source: peripheral blood, taken before any cancer treatment. The receptors originated from a man aged 35-75 years with stage I lung adenocarcinoma.

The chain joins TRBV2 to TRBJ2-5; D possibly uses TRBD1 or TRBD2 (5 bases each). V was pared by 2 bases and J by 4 bases, with 17 bases between. Germline lookup yields CDR1 SNHLY and CDR2 FYNNEI. The CDR3 contains 16 residues. For the CDR3, the DNA is TGTGCCAGCAGTGAAAGTTTGAGGGCAGGGACAGAGACCCAGTACTTC. Protein sequence: CASSESLRAGTETQYF.

The chain couples TRBV5-6 to TRBJ2-7; D perhaps matches TRBD1 (6 bases). The V and J ends lost 1 base and 0 bases respectively, with 8 bases between them. Germline lookup yields CDR1 SGHDT and CDR2 YYEEEE. There are 14 residues in the CDR3. The CDR3 DNA sequence: TGTGCCAGCAGCTTGACAGGGTTCTCCTACGAGCAGTACTTC. It yields the protein CASSLTGFSYEQYF.

V and J are TRBV14 and TRBJ1-6, with TRBD1 matching over 7 bases. The CDR3 contains 15 residues. Per germline, CDR1 SGHDN and CDR2 FVKESK. Trimming removed 5 bases from V and 7 bases from J; junction bases left unmatched: 8. The CDR3 DNA reads TGTGCCAGCAGCGGTGGACAGGCTCCCAATTCACCCCTCCACTTT. It is translated as CASSGGQAPNSPLHF. The full variable domain, with the rest looked up from reference TRBV14 and TRBJ1-6, is EAGVTQFPSHSVIEKGQTVTLRCDPISGHDNLYWYRRVMGKEIKFLLHFVKESKQDESGMPNNRFLAERTGGTYSTLKVQPAELEDSGVYFCASSGGQAPNSPLHFGNGTRLTVT.

The V call is TRBV6-5, the J call TRBJ2-5, with unresolved D. The CDR3 sequence is 12 residues long. The germline V gene encodes CDR1 MNHEY and CDR2 SVGAGI. Trimming stripped 5 bases from V and 1 base from J, with 5 bases between. The CDR3 DNA is TGTGCCAGCAGTCTCTCCCAAGAGACCCAGTACTTC. Translation: CASSLSQETQYF.

CDR3 amino acids: CASRVHRDRESTEAFF. The CDR3 DNA is TGTGCCAGCAGAGTCCACCGGGACAGGGAAAGCACGGAAGCTTTCTTT. The chain combines TRBV9 with TRBJ1-1; 9 bases are a match to TRBD1. The junction had 16 bases not matched to a gene; V was cut back by 5 bases and J by 8 bases. Germline CDR1 SGDLS, CDR2 YYNGEE. The CDR3 covers 16 residues.

This chain connects TRBV11-1 to TRBJ1-1; tentative D call: TRBD1 (6 bases). The V and J ends lost 4 bases and 4 bases respectively, with 10 bases between them. The germline gives CDR1 SGHAT, CDR2 FQDESV (reference sequence). This CDR3 contains 13 residues. As DNA, the CDR3 is TGTGCCAGCAGCTCTACAGGGACCACTGAAGCTTTCTTT. Its protein product is CASSSTGTTEAFF.

The chain is built from TRBV6-5 and TRBJ1-2; 10 positions match TRBD1. J was trimmed by 8 bases and V by 6 bases; bases with no gene match: 6. The CDR3 totals 13 residues. CDR1 and CDR2 from the germline V gene are MNHEY and SVGAGI. The CDR3 DNA sequence: TGTGCCAGCAGGGGACAGGGGCCAGGGGGCTACACCTTC. Translating it yields CASRGQGPGGYTF.

The V and J genes are TRBV27 and TRBJ1-5, with TRBD1 as a possible D gene (6 bases). The CDR3 sequence is 13 residues long. In germline, CDR1 is MNHEY, CDR2 SMNVEV (reference sequence). Trimming shortened V by 6 bases and J by 5 bases, and 11 bases separated the two germline ends. The CDR3 DNA sequence: TGTGCCAGCAGGCTGTACAGGGATCAGCCCCAGCATTTT. It translates to CASRLYRDQPQHF.

The V call is TRBV5-6, the J call TRBJ1-3, with D perhaps TRBD1 (5 bases). Germline CDR1 is SGHDT and CDR2 is YYEEEE. The CDR3 extends over 14 amino acids. Trimming took off 0 bases at V and 3 bases at J, with 7 bases between the two ends. The CDR3 nucleotides read TGTGCCAGCAGCTTGGCCAGGGTTGGAAACACCATATATTTT. This translates into CASSLARVGNTIYF.

The V call is TRBV19, the J call TRBJ2-5; TRBD1 is a possible D gene (7 bases). Germline V gene lookup returns CDR1 LNHDA and CDR2 SQIVND (reference sequence). Trimming stripped 6 bases from V and 5 bases from J, with 13 bases between. The CDR3 is 13 amino acids. Written as DNA, the CDR3 is TGTGCCAGTAGCGACGGAGGGGGCGAGACCCAGTACTTC. Protein product: CASSDGGGETQYF.

The V call is TRBV27, the J call TRBJ1-2; tentatively, D is TRBD1 (6 bases). This CDR3 contains 14 residues. CDR1 is MNHEY, CDR2 SMNVEV, per germline (reference sequence). V was trimmed by 3 bases and J by 4 bases, leaving 12 bases between them. CDR3 nucleotide sequence: TGTGCCAGCAGTTTGGGGGGGGCGCCCTATGGCTACACCTTC. It codes for CASSLGGAPYGYTF.

This clone was seen just once. This chain connects TRBV6-1 to TRBJ1-3; perhaps TRBD1 as D (5 bases). CDR1 and CDR2 (germline): MNHNS, SASEGT. V shed 5 bases and J shed 8 bases, with 7 bases lying between them. This CDR3 spans 11 amino acids. The CDR3 loop reads CASSRGDTIYF. CDR3 coding DNA: TGTGCCAGCAGTCGAGGGGACACCATATATTTT.